The 19 T cell receptor beta chains in this list originate from one sample, sequenced in a study of T cells expressing NK-cell markers. Following a re-call of the 5' RACE reads, TCRdb has one entry per CDR3 protein and lacks DNA. The sample table sets out about 550,000 distinct CDR3 sequences. The sample taken for sequencing was blood T cells: a sorted CD56 or NKG2C T cell subset, CD4+ or CD8+ T cells, or bulk PBMC T cells (not recorded which). Source of these receptors: a man aged 18 to 30 in good health.

The chain employs TRBV24-1 and TRBJ2-5; TCRdb's D call of TRBD1 is untestable without DNA. CDR1 and CDR2 (germline): KGHDR, SFDVKD. The CDR3 length is 15 residues. The CDR3 loop reads CATSAMGQGAGTQYF.

CDR3 region: CASSISSGGGHQPQHF. The chain is built from TRBV12-3 or TRBV12-4 and TRBJ1-5; with no DNA, the TCRdb D assignment of TRBD1 cannot be verified. The CDR3 totals 16 residues.

The chain joins TRBV12-3 or TRBV12-4 to TRBJ2-1; TCRdb designates TRBD1, a call that cannot be tested without DNA. The CDR3 contains 13 residues. The CDR3 is CASRPGTPDEQFF.

The chain employs TRBV18 and TRBJ2-5. The CDR3 runs 13 residues. The germline gives CDR1 KGHSH, CDR2 LQKENI. This chain's CDR3 is CASSPAAEETQYF.

The rearrangement links TRBV9 to TRBJ2-2; TCRdb proposes TRBD2, but this gene call is untestable without DNA. Germline lookup yields CDR1 SGDLS and CDR2 YYNGEE. The CDR3 contains 17 residues. CDR3 residues: CASSDQLRGTRAGELFF. The whole variable domain, remainder taken from reference TRBV9 and TRBJ2-2, is DSGVTQTPKHLITATGQRVTLRCSPRSGDLSVYWYQQSLDQGLQFLIQYYNGEERAKGNILERFSAQQFPDLHSELNLSSLELGDSALYFCASSDQLRGTRAGELFFGEGSRLTVL.

The chain combines TRBV27 with TRBJ2-5; no DNA is available, so the TRBD2 call from TCRdb remains unchecked. This CDR3 is 15 amino acids long. Looked up from germline, CDR1 is MNHEY and CDR2 is SMNVEV (reference sequence). The CDR3 protein is CASSFSPFSVETQYF.

The V gene is TRBV7-9, the J gene TRBJ2-1; the TCRdb D gene call, TRBD2, has no DNA to confirm it. CDR1 is SEHNR and CDR2 is FQNEAQ in the germline V gene (reference sequence). This CDR3 has 17 residues. CDR3 protein: CASTPRGGGVSYNEQFF.

The V call is TRBV5-1, the J call TRBJ2-7. Germline-derived CDR1 and CDR2 are SGHRS and YFSETQ. The CDR3 is made up of 13 amino acids. This CDR3 is CASSSTPNYEQYF.

This chain connects TRBV5-1 to TRBJ2-1; the D call of TRBD2 rests on TCRdb alone, since no DNA is present to check it. This CDR3 comprises 15 residues. Looked up from germline, CDR1 is SGHRS and CDR2 is YFSETQ. The CDR3 loop reads CASSLGLADYNEQFF. Supplemented by reference TRBV5-1 and TRBJ2-1, the full variable domain reads KAGVTQTPRYLIKTRGQQVTLSCSPISGHRSVSWYQQTPGQGLQFLFEYFSETQRNKGNFPGRFSGRQFSNSRSEMNVSTLELGDSALYLCASSLGLADYNEQFFGPGTRLTVL.

The chain has TRBV19 and TRBJ2-1; TCRdb's D call of TRBD2 is untestable without DNA. The germline V gene encodes CDR1 LNHDA and CDR2 SQIVND (reference sequence). The CDR3 has 12 residues. The CDR3 sequence: CASSPRLPKQFF. The full variable domain, completed using reference TRBV19 and TRBJ2-1, is DGGITQSPKYLFRKEGQNVTLSCEQNLNHDAMYWYRQDPGQGLRLIYYSQIVNDFQKGDIAEGYSVSREKKESFPLTVTSAQKNPTAFYLCASSPRLPKQFFGPGTRLTVL.

This rearrangement joins TRBV11-3 to TRBJ2-3; the TCRdb D gene call, TRBD2, has no DNA to confirm it. Germline V gene sequence: CDR1 SGHNT, CDR2 YENEEA. The CDR3 length is 19 residues. The CDR3 sequence is CASRTKLAGTNKSTDTQYF.

J is TRBJ2-1 and V is TRBV2. Germline V gene lookup returns CDR1 SNHLY and CDR2 FYNNEI. The CDR3 has 15 residues. The CDR3 spells CASSEESSAYNEQFF.

The rearrangement links TRBV24-1 to TRBJ2-1; TCRdb's D call of TRBD1 is untestable without DNA. The CDR3 has 16 amino acids. The V gene's germline CDR1 is KGHDR and CDR2 SFDVKD. CDR3 in amino acids: CATSDLRTGSYNEQFF.

V is TRBV7-2 and J is TRBJ1-2; the D call from TCRdb, TRBD1, cannot be confirmed without DNA. Germline assignment: CDR1 SGHTA and CDR2 FQGNSA. There are 14 residues in the CDR3. The CDR3 loop reads CASTQNQGLEGYTF.

V and J are TRBV13 and TRBJ2-3; TCRdb calls TRBD1, which cannot be checked without DNA. CDR1 PRHDT and CDR2 FYEKMQ come from the germline V gene (reference sequence). CDR3 length: 12 amino acids. CDR3 region: CASSDRFDTQYF.

This chain links TRBV6-2 or TRBV6-3 with TRBJ2-5; with no DNA, the TCRdb D assignment of TRBD2 cannot be verified. The CDR3 loop spans 15 amino acids. Germline V gives CDR1 MNHEY, CDR2 SVGEGT. The CDR3 loop reads CASSPRGIAGETQYF.

The V and J genes are TRBV29-1 and TRBJ2-3. The CDR3 is 13 amino acids. CDR1 and CDR2 (germline): SQVTM, ANQGSEA. The CDR3 is CSVARQHTDTQYF.

The rearrangement joins TRBV5-1 to TRBJ1-2. Per germline, CDR1 SGHRS and CDR2 YFSETQ. The CDR3 runs to 13 residues. The CDR3 spells CASSLVGSGGYTF.

This sequence joins TRBV27 and TRBJ1-1; TCRdb reports TRBD1, a call that lacks DNA to check it against. CDR1 is MNHEY and CDR2 is SMNVEV in the germline V gene (reference sequence). The CDR3 consists of 14 residues. Here the CDR3 reads CASSLSGRGTEAFF.